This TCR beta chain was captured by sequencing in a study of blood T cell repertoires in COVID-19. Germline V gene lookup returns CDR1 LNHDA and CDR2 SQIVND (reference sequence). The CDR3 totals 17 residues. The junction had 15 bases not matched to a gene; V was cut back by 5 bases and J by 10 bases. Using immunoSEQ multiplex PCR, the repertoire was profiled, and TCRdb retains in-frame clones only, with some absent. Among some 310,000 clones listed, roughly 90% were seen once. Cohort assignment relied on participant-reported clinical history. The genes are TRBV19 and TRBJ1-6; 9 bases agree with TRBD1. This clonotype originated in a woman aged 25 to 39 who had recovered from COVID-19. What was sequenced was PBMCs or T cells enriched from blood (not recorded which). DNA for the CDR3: TGTGCCAGTAGTGCGGGACAGGGAGGAGGAATCGGATCACCCCTCCACTTT. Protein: CASSAGQGGGIGSPLHF.